This record looks at one TCR beta chain sequence and its context. As yet, its antigen is unknown. The sample comes from a study of T cell responses to AZD1222 COVID-19 vaccine. Some clones are missing from TCRdb's copy, which holds only in-frame ones; the method was immunoSEQ multiplex PCR. The sample lists some 100,000 clones, roughly 89% seen once, with 16% in the top ten. Study-wide points: The CD4 TCRs associated with vaccination extended across spike and predominated at 160-218 and 743-854. The sample set comprised mostly white British donors with more females, and clonal diversity was possibly underestimated.

Germline loops: CDR1 SGHRS, CDR2 YFSETQ. Trimming took off 5 bases at V and 2 bases at J, with 10 bases between the two ends. This CDR3 region has 13 residues. The chain couples TRBV5-1 to TRBJ1-2; D call uncertain. This material consisted of peripheral blood, taken on day 0 of AZD1222 vaccination. This TCR derives from an adult in good health. The CDR3: CASRTTLNYGYTF. The CDR3 DNA is TGCGCCAGCAGAACGACACTAAACTATGGCTACACCTTC.